The 23 T cell receptor beta chains below all came from one sample that was sequenced in a study of cytomegalovirus exposure and HLA in healthy donors. 60 Vbeta and 13 Jbeta primers were used in PCR. Here immunoSEQ multiplex PCR was the method, and the copy in TCRdb shows in-frame clones only, minus some. The sample has some 200,000 clones. Sequenced sample: PBMCs. The receptors come from a girl aged 2 to 9 in good health and CMV-seropositive.

This chain links TRBV11-2 with TRBJ2-7; the match to TRBD1 covers 9 bases. Germline values: CDR1 SGHAT, CDR2 FQNNGV. The CDR3 is 15 residues long. Trimming removed 5 bases from V and 2 bases from J; junction bases left unmatched: 7. CDR3 in amino acids: CASSDYRDRAYEQYF. The CDR3 DNA reads as TGTGCCAGCAGCGATTACCGGGACAGGGCCTACGAGCAGTACTTC.

The chain couples TRBV9 to TRBJ2-7; 7 bases align to TRBD2. CDR3 length: 15 amino acids. V was clipped by 3 bases and J by 0 bases; unmatched bases: 6. The V gene's germline CDR1 is SGDLS and CDR2 YYNGEE. This CDR3 is CASSATIAGSYEQYF. CDR3 coding DNA: TGTGCCAGCAGCGCAACCATAGCGGGCTCCTACGAGCAGTACTTC.

The chain recombines TRBV6-1 with TRBJ1-2; D perhaps matches TRBD1 (5 bases). Per the germline V gene, CDR1 is MNHNS and CDR2 is SASEGT. This CDR3 has 14 amino acids. V was shortened by 1 base and J by 6 bases, with 12 bases between the two germline ends. The CDR3 DNA follows: TGTGCCAGCAGTGAAGGGGCAGGGAGGGATGGCTACACCTTC. This codes for CASSEGAGRDGYTF.

This sequence joins TRBV4-1 and TRBJ2-2; D uncertain. Germline CDR1 is MGHRA and CDR2 is YSYEKL. V dropped 4 bases and J dropped 0 bases, with 15 bases sitting between them. CDR3 length equals 17 residues. The CDR3 region is CASSLRLEVPNTGELFF. The CDR3 coding sequence is TGCGCCAGCAGCCTAAGACTCGAGGTGCCGAACACCGGGGAGCTGTTTTTT.

The V gene is TRBV5-6, the J gene TRBJ1-5, with 7 bases aligning to TRBD1. Germline values: CDR1 SGHDT, CDR2 YYEEEE. This CDR3 comprises 14 residues. J was trimmed by 1 base and V by 2 bases; bases with no gene match: 0. The CDR3 DNA sequence: TGTGCCAGCAGCTTACAGGGGAGCAATCAGCCCCAGCATTTT. This sequence encodes CASSLQGSNQPQHF.

In the case of this clone: The sample holds other DNA sequences that translate to the same CDR3. This chain links TRBV28 with TRBJ1-2; D ambiguous. The CDR3 consists of 13 residues. The V end was cut by 2 bases, the J end by 4 bases, with 8 bases between. The germline V gene encodes CDR1 MDHEN and CDR2 SYDVKM. The CDR3 region is CASSLLGSYGYTF. The DNA for the CDR3 is TGTGCCAGCAGTTTACTAGGGAGCTATGGCTACACCTTC.

The V call is TRBV19, the J call TRBJ1-1; D unresolved. This CDR3 comprises 14 residues. Germline V gene sequence: CDR1 LNHDA, CDR2 SQIVND (reference sequence). V lost 9 bases and J lost 2, with 16 bases in between. The DNA for the CDR3 is TGTGCCAGCCTACCCGCGAGGGTTAACACTGAAGCTTTCTTT. It yields the protein CASLPARVNTEAFF.

The chain combines TRBV11-3 with TRBJ2-7; weak D call: TRBD1 (5 bases). V was cut by 3 bases and J by 5 bases, with 14 bases left in between. This CDR3 region has 14 residues. Germline CDR1 is SGHNT and CDR2 is YENEEA. The CDR3 region is CASSLTASTNEQYF. CDR3 nucleotides: TGTGCCAGCAGCTTGACAGCGTCTACCAACGAGCAGTACTTC.

Points on this clone: The sample contains more than one DNA sequence encoding this CDR3. The V gene is TRBV7-9, the J gene TRBJ1-3; D is ambiguous. From germline, CDR1 is SEHNR and CDR2 FQNEAQ (reference sequence). This CDR3 region has 14 residues. V was pared by 1 base and J by 1 base, with 5 bases between. CDR3 sequence: CASSLDSSGNTIYF. The CDR3 coding sequence is TGTGCCAGCAGCTTAGACAGTTCTGGAAACACCATATATTTT.

This chain uses TRBV6-5 with TRBJ1-5; 8 bases align to TRBD1. The CDR3 is made up of 15 amino acids. Germline CDR1 and CDR2: MNHEY and SVGAGI. Trimming removed 5 bases from V and 7 bases from J; junction bases left unmatched: 10. In nucleotides, the CDR3 is TGTGCCAGCAGTGCCCGGACAGGGTTGCTCCAGCCCCAGCATTTT. Residues: CASSARTGLLQPQHF.

The chain carries TRBV7-2 and TRBJ2-7; possibly TRBD1 for D (5 bases). Trimming took off 1 base at V and 4 bases at J, with 23 bases between the two ends. This CDR3 is 18 amino acids long. In germline, CDR1 is SGHTA, CDR2 FQGNSA. As DNA, the CDR3 is TGTGCCAGCAGCTTAGAGTTGGGGCTATCCTACCGAAAGTACGAGCAGTACTTC. This translates into CASSLELGLSYRKYEQYF.

This chain links TRBV7-6 with TRBJ1-5; the D is unclear. In germline, CDR1 is SGHVS, CDR2 FNYEAQ. Trimming took 0 bases from V and 1 from J, leaving 10 bases between them. This CDR3 has 16 amino acids. CDR3 loop: CASSLARAGSNQPQHF. The DNA for the CDR3 is TGTGCCAGCAGCTTAGCGCGTGCCGGGAGCAATCAGCCCCAGCATTTT. The variable domain in full, completed from reference TRBV7-6 and TRBJ1-5, reads GAGVSQSPRYKVTKRGQDVALRCDPISGHVSLYWYRQALGQGPEFLTYFNYEAQQDKSGLPNDRFSAERPEGSISTLTIQRTEQRDSAMYRCASSLARAGSNQPQHFGDGTRLSIL.

V usage is TRBV11-2 and J usage is TRBJ2-5; weak D call: TRBD1 (5 bases). V gave up 3 bases and J gave up 2 bases, with 10 bases separating them. The CDR3 has 14 residues. Germline V CDR1 and CDR2: SGHAT, FQNNGV. The CDR3 sequence: CASSFRRAQETQYF. Here the CDR3 DNA reads TGTGCCAGCAGCTTCCGCAGGGCGCAAGAGACCCAGTACTTC.

This chain links TRBV29-1 with TRBJ2-1; D is unresolved. The CDR3 has 11 residues. CDR1 and CDR2 from the germline V gene are SQVTM and ANQGSEA. Trimming took off 2 bases at V and 4 bases at J, with 3 bases between the two ends. CDR3 sequence (DNA): TGCAGCGTTGAACATTACAATGAGCAGTTCTTC. Protein: CSVEHYNEQFF.

In the case of this clone: Other nucleotide sequences from this sample produce the same CDR3. The chain uses TRBV6-5 and TRBJ1-2; D is perhaps TRBD1 (5 bases). V was pared by 5 bases and J by 3 bases, with 13 bases between. The germline V gene has CDR1 MNHEY and CDR2 SVGAGI. The CDR3 has 14 amino acids. The CDR3 loop reads CASSHQGLYYGYTF. The CDR3 DNA reads as TGTGCCAGCAGTCACCAGGGACTATACTATGGCTACACCTTC.

The DNA of the CDR3 is TGTGCCAGCAGCTTAGCCCTGACTAGCGGGGCCCTAAATGAGCAGTTCTTC. Translation gives CASSLALTSGALNEQFF. The chain uses TRBV7-9 and TRBJ2-1, with 11 bases fitting TRBD2. Losses at the gene ends were 0 bases for V and 7 bases for J; bases not matched to a gene: 8. Germline V gene data show CDR1 as SEHNR and CDR2 as FQNEAQ (reference sequence). CDR3 length: 17 residues. Using reference TRBV7-9 and TRBJ2-1 for the parts outside the CDR3, the full variable domain is DTGVSQNPRHKITKRGQNVTFRCDPISEHNRLYWYRQTLGQGPEFLTYFQNEAQLEKSRLLSDRFSAERPKGSFSTLEIQRTEQGDSAMYLCASSLALTSGALNEQFFGPGTRLTVL.

This sequence joins TRBV6-5 and TRBJ2-7; a possible D gene is TRBD2 (6 bases). The germline gives CDR1 MNHEY, CDR2 SVGAGI. The CDR3 sequence is 12 residues long. Between the trimmed V and J ends, which lost 3 bases and 7 bases, there was a span of 10 bases. The CDR3 bases are TGTGCCAGCAGTTATGGAGGGAGAGAGCAGTACTTC. Translating it yields CASSYGGREQYF.

Here the CDR3 reads CASSLVPSGRNEQFF. The CDR3 coding sequence is TGTGCCAGCAGCTTAGTTCCTAGCGGGAGGAATGAGCAGTTCTTC. The gene calls are TRBV7-9 and TRBJ2-1; 11 positions agree with TRBD2. This CDR3 is 15 amino acids long. Germline V gives CDR1 SEHNR, CDR2 FQNEAQ (reference sequence). Trimming removed 1 base from V and 7 bases from J; junction bases left unmatched: 3.

As for this clone: Within the sample, other DNA sequences also encode this same CDR3. J is TRBJ1-1 and V is TRBV27; perhaps TRBD1 as D (5 bases). This CDR3 has 13 residues. Germline V gene sequence: CDR1 MNHEY, CDR2 SMNVEV (reference sequence). V was cut by 2 bases and J by 3 bases, with 7 bases left in between. Here the CDR3 reads CASSLGGDTEAFF. The CDR3 region has the DNA TGTGCCAGCAGTTTAGGAGGGGACACTGAAGCTTTCTTT.

The chain couples TRBV18 to TRBJ1-2; D is undetermined. Germline V CDR1 and CDR2: KGHSH, LQKENI. This CDR3 is built from 13 residues. The germline V and J ends were trimmed by 3 bases and 3 bases, with 8 bases remaining between them. CDR3 DNA sequence: TGTGCCAGCTCACCCGACAACGACTATGGCTACACCTTC. Residues: CASSPDNDYGYTF.

This chain links TRBV28 with TRBJ2-7, with a possible D match to TRBD2 (6 bases). CDR1 and CDR2 from the germline V gene are MDHEN and SYDVKM. Deletions cut 2 bases from V and 0 bases from J, with 14 bases between. The CDR3 totals 16 residues. The CDR3 region is CASSLGRGRGSYEQYF. In nucleotides, the CDR3 is TGTGCCAGCAGTTTAGGGCGGGGACGGGGCTCCTACGAGCAGTACTTC.

This rearrangement joins TRBV6-1 to TRBJ1-2; D is undetermined. The V and J ends lost 4 bases and 4 bases respectively, with 16 bases between them. From germline, CDR1 is MNHNS and CDR2 SASEGT. The length of the CDR3 is 15 residues. In DNA, the CDR3 is TGTGCCAGCAGTGCGTCCGGGGAAGCCCTCTATGGCTACACCTTC. The encoded protein is CASSASGEALYGYTF.

The chain has TRBV30 and TRBJ1-1; no clear D gene. The CDR3 runs 10 residues. The V end lost 6 bases, the J end lost 3 bases, and 5 bases lay between the germline ends. Germline CDR1 is GTSNPN and CDR2 is SVGIG (reference sequence). CDR3 sequence reads: CACPDTEAFF. CDR3 nucleotides: TGTGCCTGCCCAGACACTGAAGCTTTCTTT.